The 26 T cell receptor beta chains in this list originate from one sample, sequenced in a study of regulatory T cells in long-lasting Graves disease. Noted time point: newly diagnosed GD, antithyroid drugs for less than 3 months. RNA extracted from PBMCs served as the sequencing template. HTBI primers from iRepertoire and Arm-PCR of CDR3 regions yielded the TCR beta libraries. TCRdb recomputed calls from the multiplex PCR reads with MiXCR, one row per CDR3 protein. The data contain 300,000 to 400,000 distinct CDR3 sequences, roughly 16% of them seen just once; the ten biggest clones take up 20% to 25%. The source was peripheral blood mononuclear cells (PBMCs), collected at new diagnosis, from a patient treated with antithyroid drugs. The receptors stem from a female donor with Graves disease.

This clonotype occurred many times. The V and J genes are TRBV27 and TRBJ2-5; D may correspond to TRBD1 or TRBD2 (5 bases each). Per the germline V gene, CDR1 is MNHEY and CDR2 is SMNVEV (reference sequence). The CDR3 has 13 residues. V was cut by 5 bases and J by 4 bases, with 11 bases left in between. The CDR3 DNA reads as TGTGCCAGCAGTCCCTCGAGGGGAGAGACCCAGTACTTC. Its protein is CASSPSRGETQYF.

This clonotype has a count of ten or more. This chain links TRBV20-1 with TRBJ2-7; 8 nucleotides agree with TRBD2. CDR1 is DFQATT and CDR2 is SNEGSKA in the germline V gene (reference sequence). V dropped 7 bases and J dropped 4; count of bases not matched to a gene: 6. This CDR3 has 12 amino acids. CDR3 protein: CSVALADYEQYF. The DNA for the CDR3 is TGCAGTGTCGCACTAGCGGATTACGAGCAGTACTTC.

This clonotype was picked up many times. The V and J genes are TRBV4-1 and TRBJ2-2; no clear D. Looked up from germline, CDR1 is MGHRA and CDR2 is YSYEKL. Trimming removed 0 bases at V and 7 bases at J, with 18 bases between. The CDR3 runs 17 residues. CDR3 sequence reads: CASSQDPDRSPGGELFF. CDR3 DNA sequence: TGCGCCAGCAGCCAAGATCCTGACCGGAGCCCCGGCGGGGAGCTGTTTTTT.

The V and J genes are TRBV11-2 and TRBJ2-3; 8 bases map to TRBD2. The CDR3 consists of 15 residues. V lost 1 base and J lost 5; bases outside the gene matches: 5. Germline CDR1 and CDR2: SGHAT and FQNNGV. The CDR3 DNA reads TGTGCCAGCAGCTTAGCGGGAGGGGCAAAAGATACGCAGTATTTT. It specifies CASSLAGGAKDTQYF.

Notes on this clonotype: This could be a read error, since a much larger clone is one nucleotide away. The V and J genes are TRBV12-3 or TRBV12-4 and TRBJ1-1; D unclear. V was shortened by 3 bases and J by 4 bases, with 15 bases between the two germline ends. The CDR3 is made up of 15 amino acids. The CDR3 spells CASSFDQVGITEAFF. Written as DNA, the CDR3 is TGTGCCAGCAGTTTCGATCAGGTGGGAATCACTGAAGCTTTCTTT.

In this sample, this clonotype turned up many times. The rearrangement uses TRBV7-9 and TRBJ2-1; possibly TRBD1 for D (5 bases). CDR3 length: 15 amino acids. Trimming pared 0 bases from V and 6 bases from J, leaving 12 bases between. Germline V gene sequence: CDR1 SEHNR, CDR2 FQNEAQ (reference sequence). CDR3 sequence reads: CASSLATGPVNEQFF. CDR3 nucleotides: TGTGCCAGCAGCTTAGCAACAGGTCCGGTCAATGAGCAGTTCTTC.

In its sample, this clonotype was seen many times. CDR3 DNA: TGTGCCAGCAGCGTAGCTGAAACCAACACTGAAGCTTTCTTT. Residues: CASSVAETNTEAFF. This chain joins TRBV9 and TRBJ1-1; D uncertain. V dropped 0 bases and J dropped 2 bases, with 8 bases sitting between them. This CDR3 has 14 amino acids. Germline CDR1 SGDLS, CDR2 YYNGEE.

This clonotype was seen at least ten times. The chain is built from TRBV7-6 and TRBJ2-2; 15 bases fit TRBD2. Trimming took 3 bases from V and 3 from J; bases not matched to a gene: 5. CDR3 length equals 18 residues. Germline CDR1 reads SGHVS; CDR2 reads FNYEAQ. CDR3 nucleotides: TGTGCCAGCAGCTTCCGGACTAGCGGGGGGGCCGACACCGGGGAGCTGTTTTTT. It is translated as CASSFRTSGGADTGELFF.

This clonotype was counted many times. The junction differs from germline at one of its ends, possibly a read error. This chain joins TRBV29-1 and TRBJ2-1; 14 bases map to TRBD2. The CDR3 extends over 16 amino acids. Germline V gene lookup returns CDR1 SQVTM and CDR2 ANQGSEA. The chain's CDR3 is CSVEDPTSGRDNEQSF. The CDR3 bases are TGCAGCGTAGAAGATCCGACTAGCGGGAGGGACAATGAGCAGTCCTTC.

This clonotype was seen ten or more times. J is TRBJ2-5 and V is TRBV28; the D call may be TRBD1 or TRBD2 (5 bases each). The CDR3 runs to 15 residues. V lost 4 bases to trimming and J lost 3 bases, with 15 bases between them. Germline values: CDR1 MDHEN, CDR2 SYDVKM. The CDR3 nucleotides are TGTGCCAGCAGTTCCCCCGGGACGGCAGAAGAGACCCAGTACTTC. This encodes CASSSPGTAEETQYF.

This clonotype was observed many times. This chain joins TRBV12-3 or TRBV12-4 and TRBJ2-1; 8 bases line up with TRBD2. The V gene end was trimmed by 2 bases and the J gene end by 6 bases; junction bases not matched to a gene: 9. The CDR3 length is 16 residues. The chain's CDR3 is CASSLTAGVSSNEQFF. The DNA of the CDR3 is TGTGCCAGCAGTTTAACAGCGGGGGTTTCGAGCAATGAGCAGTTCTTC.

This clonotype was observed many times. A junction boundary mismatches the germline segment, possibly from a read error. The chain's CDR3 is CASSLVRGDRGRNEQSF. In DNA, the CDR3 is TGTGCCAGCAGCTTAGTTCGTGGGGACAGGGGTCGTAATGAGCAGTCCTTC. The rearrangement joins TRBV7-2 to TRBJ2-1; 10 positions agree with TRBD1. CDR1 is SGHTA and CDR2 is FQGNSA in the germline V gene. CDR3 length: 17 amino acids.

This clonotype was picked up many times. The rearrangement links TRBV2 to TRBJ1-1; no definite D call. CDR3 length equals 15 residues. CDR1 is SNHLY, CDR2 FYNNEI, per germline. Trimming cost V 6 bases and J 1 base, with 15 bases left between them. The chain's CDR3 is CASRASGVSNTEAFF. Here the CDR3 DNA reads TGTGCCAGCAGAGCCTCGGGTGTTTCGAACACTGAAGCTTTCTTT.

This clonotype was counted many times. The chain joins TRBV20-1 to TRBJ2-7, with no clear D. The V gene's germline CDR1 is DFQATT and CDR2 SNEGSKA (reference sequence). The CDR3 is made up of 13 amino acids. V dropped 3 bases and J dropped 3 bases, with 12 bases sitting between them. The CDR3 DNA follows: TGCAGTGCTAGCTTTGGCAGTGACTACGAGCAGTACTTC. Its translation: CSASFGSDYEQYF.

This clonotype was counted many times. The gene calls are TRBV24-1 and TRBJ2-3; D is ambiguous. The CDR3 runs 13 residues. CDR1 KGHDR and CDR2 SFDVKD come from the germline V gene. The ends were cut back, 9 bases at V and 2 bases at J, with 11 bases in the middle. Written as DNA, the CDR3 is TGTGCCACCCGCGGCCAGACCACAGATACGCAGTATTTT. Its protein is CATRGQTTDTQYF.

The chain couples TRBV29-1 to TRBJ2-1; 11 nucleotides match TRBD2. Per germline, CDR1 SQVTM and CDR2 ANQGSEA. This CDR3 comprises 14 residues. J was trimmed by 7 bases and V by 7 bases; bases with no gene match: 9. For the CDR3, the DNA is TGCAGCGAGACCATAGCGGGAGGGTGGAATGAGCAGTTCTTC. It translates to CSETIAGGWNEQFF.

This clonotype was counted many times. The rearrangement joins TRBV6-1 to TRBJ2-1; 7 bases align to TRBD2. CDR3 size: 17 residues. V dropped 6 bases and J dropped 1; count of bases not matched to a gene: 12. CDR1 and CDR2 from the germline V gene are MNHNS and SASEGT. The CDR3 bases are TGTGCCAGCAGGATCAACCGGGCGGGACTATCCTACAATGAGCAGTTCTTC. Its translation is CASRINRAGLSYNEQFF.

Points on this clonotype: This could be a read error, since a much larger clone is one nucleotide away. The rearrangement uses TRBV7-2 and TRBJ2-5; TRBD2 aligns across 16 bases. Trimming at V came to 5 bases and at J to 7 bases, leaving 7 bases not matched to a gene. The CDR3 loop spans 16 amino acids. From germline, CDR1 is SGHTA and CDR2 FQGNSA. CDR3 sequence (DNA): TGTGCCAGCAGCCAAGGGACTAGCGGGGGGGGGGGGACCCAGTACTTC. This codes for CASSQGTSGGGGTQYF. Full variable domain (remainder filled in from reference TRBV7-2 and TRBJ2-5): GAGVSQSPSNKVTEKGKDVELRCDPISGHTALYWYRQSLGQGLEFLIYFQGNSAPDKSGLPSDRFSAERTGGSVSTLTIQRTQQEDSAVYLCASSQGTSGGGGTQYFGPGTRLLVL.

Note on this clonotype: Given a far larger clone just one base away, this is likely a sequencing read error. This chain uses TRBV7-2 with TRBJ2-4; D possibly corresponds to TRBD1 (6 bases). The CDR3 consists of 14 residues. V was trimmed by 5 bases and J by 8 bases, leaving 16 bases between them. The germline CDR1 and CDR2 sequences are SGHTA and FQGNSA. CDR3 amino acids: CASSPHDRKDIQYF. CDR3 sequence (DNA): TGTGCCAGCAGCCCCCACGACAGGAAGGACATTCAGTACTTC.

The rearrangement joins TRBV27 to TRBJ1-1, with a tentative D call TRBD1 (6 bases). Germline assignment: CDR1 MNHEY and CDR2 SMNVEV (reference sequence). Trimming removed 6 bases from V and 1 base from J, with 15 bases in between. The CDR3 consists of 15 residues. CDR3 loop: CASRLGARGNTEAFF. For the CDR3, the DNA is TGTGCCAGCAGATTAGGGGCCAGGGGGAACACTGAAGCTTTCTTT.

This clonotype was counted a few times. The chain couples TRBV19 to TRBJ2-5; 8 bases fit TRBD1. In germline, CDR1 is LNHDA, CDR2 SQIVND (reference sequence). CDR3 size: 16 residues. The V segment lost 3 bases and the J segment 5 bases; nucleotides outside the gene matches: 11. CDR3 coding DNA: TGTGCCAGTAGTATGGGTGGACAGGGCACTGGGGAGACCCAGTACTTC. It codes for CASSMGGQGTGETQYF.

This clonotype was counted ten times or more. The chain links TRBV12-5 to TRBJ2-1, with D maybe TRBD2 (5 bases). V lost 5 bases, J lost 4 bases, and 12 bases lay in between. The CDR3 spans 14 residues. Germline CDR1 reads LGHNT; CDR2 reads FRNRAP. CDR3 protein: CASGPGLKYNEQFF. In DNA, the CDR3 is TGTGCTAGTGGTCCCGGACTGAAGTACAATGAGCAGTTCTTC.

This rearrangement joins TRBV5-5 to TRBJ2-3; TRBD2 is a possible D gene (5 bases). V was trimmed by 4 bases and J by 4 bases, leaving 13 bases between them. CDR1 SGHKS and CDR2 YYEKEE come from the germline V gene (reference sequence). The length of the CDR3 is 14 residues. This CDR3 is CASSHDGGPDTQYF. The CDR3 nucleotides read TGTGCCAGCAGCCACGATGGAGGCCCAGATACGCAGTATTTT.

This clonotype has a count of ten or more. The junction differs from germline at one of its ends, possibly a read error. The chain carries TRBV27 and TRBJ1-3; 7 bases are shared with TRBD1. This CDR3 comprises 16 residues. Looked up from germline, CDR1 is MNHEY and CDR2 is SMNVEV (reference sequence). CDR3 protein: CASSVSPTGVGNTIYF. DNA of the CDR3: TGTGCCAGCAGTGTATCCCCCACAGGGGTCGGAAACACCATATATTTT.

The rearrangement uses TRBV28 and TRBJ1-2; tentatively, D is TRBD1 (5 bases). Germline V lookup: CDR1 MDHEN, CDR2 SYDVKM. The CDR3 runs 13 residues. The ends were cut back, 4 bases at V and 7 bases at J, with 13 bases in the middle. CDR3 amino acids: CASSYPGRSGYTF. The CDR3 bases are TGTGCCAGCAGTTACCCGGGACGTTCTGGCTACACCTTC.

This clonotype was detected many times. Its ends do not fully match the called genes, so a read error is possible. V usage is TRBV19 and J usage is TRBJ1-1, with TRBD1 identical over 9 bases. Per germline, CDR1 LNHDA and CDR2 SQIVND (reference sequence). This CDR3 is 14 amino acids long. The CDR3 bases are TGTGCCACTCAGGGGGACAGGGTAAACACTGGAGCTTTCTTT. Its protein product is CATQGDRVNTGAFF.